The 5 T cell receptor beta chains presented below share a single source sample, sequenced in a study of blood T cells in healthy people across ages. With a J-beta primer mix and a sample-barcoded 5' primer, a second PCR ran about 7 to 11 cycles. MiXCR, run by TCRdb on the 5' RACE reads, gives a single entry per CDR3 protein. The top ten clones hold around 7.7% of a sample with 1.5 million to 2 million distinct CDR3 sequences, 28% of them seen once. Material: blood. The receptors here all came from a woman aged 25 to 39 in good health.

The chain employs TRBV5-1 and TRBJ1-2; D gene unclear. V gave up 1 base and J gave up 6 bases, with 10 bases separating them. CDR1 and CDR2 (germline): SGHRS, YFSETQ. CDR3 size: 13 residues. CDR3 region: CASSLTPYDGYTF. The CDR3 DNA reads as TGCGCCAGCAGCTTGACCCCCTACGATGGCTACACCTTC.

This sequence joins TRBV28 and TRBJ1-1, with TRBD1 matching 7 bases. The germline V gene encodes CDR1 MDHEN and CDR2 SYDVKM. This CDR3 region has 13 residues. After removal of 6 bases from V and 6 bases from J, the junction contained 7 bases not matched to a gene. The CDR3 region is CASSPQGGAEAFF. The CDR3 nucleotides are TGTGCCAGCAGCCCTCAGGGGGGGGCTGAAGCTTTCTTT.

This clonotype appeared a few times. V gene TRBV6-2 or TRBV6-3 combines with J gene TRBJ2-3; D may be TRBD1 (6 bases). CDR1 and CDR2 (germline): MNHEY, SVGEGT. CDR3 length: 21 amino acids. V lost 5 bases to trimming and J lost 6 bases, with 36 bases between them. Here the CDR3 reads CASSTRKTRDRRSLAADTQYF. The CDR3 nucleotides read TGTGCCAGCAGTACCCGGAAAACCCGCGACAGGCGTTCATTGGCGGCTGATACGCAGTATTTT.

Many counts were recorded for this clonotype. The rearrangement links TRBV3-1 to TRBJ2-1; 10 positions agree with TRBD2. J lost 10 bases, V lost 8 bases, and 8 bases had no gene match. Germline V gene lookup returns CDR1 LGHDT and CDR2 YNNKEL (reference sequence). CDR3 size: 13 residues. CDR3 sequence: CASARTSGHEQFF. CDR3 nucleotide sequence: TGTGCCAGCGCAAGGACTAGCGGTCACGAGCAGTTCTTC.

The chain couples TRBV5-1 to TRBJ2-1; TRBD2 aligns across 8 bases. This CDR3 has 20 residues. Germline values: CDR1 SGHRS, CDR2 YFSETQ. V shed 1 base and J 0 bases; nucleotides not matched to a gene: 15. DNA for the CDR3: TGCGCCAGCAGCTTGAGGCCTTATCCAGCGGGGGCCTCCTCCTACAATGAGCAGTTCTTC. It codes for CASSLRPYPAGASSYNEQFF.